This TCR beta chain appears in the sequencing data of a study of T cell responses to AZD1222 COVID-19 vaccine (dated by TCRdb to the early 2020s). In the study overall: A total of 233 trial participants underwent TCR sequencing, of whom nearly 210 had received two doses of AZD1222 and around 25 had received two doses of the MenACWY control vaccine. Enrollment into the trials was organized by age into subgroups of 18-55, 56-69 and 70-plus years, and those subgroups contained about 160, 30 and 59 TCR-sequenced participants, respectively. Overall study results and their limits: Reportedly, almost half of the unique spike-specific TCRs recognized epitopes lying outside the regions that are mutated in the B.1.351 and B.1.1.7 variants. In the small 56-69-year group, the increase in depth fell short of significance, most likely because of low power. A significant rise in spike-specific TCR breadth and depth was observed after two AZD1222 doses relative to day 0 and relative to MenACWY recipients. Most participants were white British and females outnumbered males, and the authors suggested that clonal diversity may have been underestimated. No day 14 peak-response samples were available, so repertoires were characterized only after the peak T cell response. The whole spike protein was spanned by vaccine-associated CD4 TCRs, and dominant responses were seen in regions 160-218 and 743-854. Conclusions about previously exposed vaccinees were limited because only six AZD1222 recipients were SARS-CoV-2 seropositive at baseline.

The CDR3 regions of human TCRbeta chains were subjected to immunosequencing. As for how the authors treated the data: TCRs in the repertoires were compared against a reference library of SARS-CoV-2-specific TCRs that had been generated with the MIRA antigen-specificity platform. Breadth was defined as the fraction of unique TCRs that were SARS-CoV-2-associated. Depth was defined as the fraction of total T cells that were SARS-CoV-2-associated. Each spike-specific TCR was assigned to its reactive spike region and to a CD4 or CD8 class using the MIRA data. Log10-transformed breadth and depth values were compared by one-way ANOVA with Sidak's multiple comparisons tests. Drawn from immuneACCESS, this table holds only the in-frame rearrangements with V and J called that TCRdb kept. Clones are partly lost; checked studies trace under half to an unresolved V gene and leave the rest unexplained. The V and J calls and clone size come from that table; D and trimming were worked out from the DNA. The sample table shows roughly 150,000 clones, and roughly 88% are seen once. The ten largest make up approximately 5.9% of the sample.

CDR1 MNHEY and CDR2 SMNVEV are derived from the germline V gene (reference sequence). Counted from cysteine to phenylalanine, this CDR3 has 14 amino acids. The CDR3 DNA has 42 bases and is translated from base 1. At the junction V is shortened by 6 bases and J by 5 bases, with 14 bases in between. The sample's time point label is to be understood as: about 28 days (+/-7) after the second vaccine dose. AZD1222 recipients given second doses at about 4 weeks or at about 12 weeks were pooled, since spike-specific TCR depth and breadth were not found to differ between the two schedules. Vaccinee samples came from UK trials COV001 and COV002, including a single-blind randomized controlled phase 2/3 trial of AZD1222 (ChAdOx1 nCoV-19) in healthy adults. For TCRbeta chain sequencing, PBMC samples were collected from trial participants at day 0 and at day 28 after the second dose. Details on this clone: Its antigen is not yet known. Base qualities are not provided; no much larger clone lies one nucleotide away.

Sequencing used peripheral blood, obtained 28 days after the second AZD1222 dose. This TCR derives from an adult who received the AZD1222 COVID-19 vaccine. Here the chain combines TRBV27 and TRBJ1-5; 5 matching bases give a weak D call of TRBD1. In nucleotide form, the sequence is TGTGCCAGCAGGACCGGGGGACTGGATCAGCCCCAGCATTTT. The encoded protein is CASRTGGLDQPQHF.